The clone carrying this TCR beta chain turned up a few times. The CDR3 totals 16 residues. V lost 5 bases to trimming and J lost 7 bases, with 23 bases between them. The germline CDR1 and CDR2 sequences are LNHDA and SQIVND (reference sequence). These data come from a study of blood T cell repertoires in COVID-19. Study background: Sites across the United States, Italy and Spain contributed samples from acute and convalescent COVID-19. PBMCs, B-cell-depleted T cells, or T cells provided the cDNA or gDNA that made up the material.

The authors' processing: Reference gene primer amplification in the assay estimated nucleated cell counts. Profiled with immunoSEQ multiplex PCR; TCRdb holds only in-frame clones, not every one. Clonal size and the V and J genes are those of that table, whereas D and trimming came from the DNA. The table has about 13,000 clones, about 88% seen once; the top ten hold about 2.6%. The sequence derives from a human donor in a cohort sampled during active COVID-19. The sequencing sample was made of peripheral blood. This chain uses TRBV19 with TRBJ1-2, with TRBD1 as a possible D gene (5 bases). The DNA for the CDR3 is TGTGCCAGTAGTCTACACAAGGGGCAGTCAAGAGGTGGCTACACCTTC. Encoded protein: CASSLHKGQSRGGYTF.